These 27 T cell receptor beta chains were sequenced from one sample in a study of T-cell reconstitution after alpha-beta-depleted transplantation in children. Unique molecular identifiers were used in preparing the TCRbeta library. TCRdb re-called the PCR reads with MiXCR, one entry per CDR3 protein. Of 700,000 to 950,000 distinct CDR3 sequences in the sample, under 20% were seen once. Sequences were derived from PBMCs, mostly from graft donor cells, sampled 360 days after TCRalphabeta/CD19-depleted stem cell transplant. These receptors originate from a male patient younger than 18 who had a stem cell transplant for acute lymphoblastic leukemia, so the T cells may come from the graft donor.

The J gene is TRBJ2-3, the V gene TRBV12-3 or TRBV12-4; 9 nucleotides match TRBD2. V dropped 7 bases and J dropped 1; count of bases not matched to a gene: 12. This CDR3 spans 17 amino acids. Written as DNA, the CDR3 is TGTGCCAGCACCCGACCCTCAAGCGGGAGGCGCACAGATACGCAGTATTTT. Translated, it gives CASTRPSSGRRTDTQYF.

This clonotype occurred a few times. The rearrangement joins TRBV5-5 to TRBJ2-1; TRBD2 aligns across 13 bases. CDR1 is SGHKS, CDR2 YYEKEE, per germline (reference sequence). With 2 bases clipped from V and 0 bases from J, the junction kept 5 bases outside the gene matches. The CDR3 spans 18 residues. The CDR3 coding sequence is TGTGCCAGCAGCTTAAAGGGACTAGCGGGGAGCTCCTACAATGAGCAGTTCTTC. Its translation: CASSLKGLAGSSYNEQFF.

The gene calls are TRBV15 and TRBJ2-5; 9 bases match TRBD2. This CDR3 has 17 residues. CDR1 is LNHNV and CDR2 is YYDKDF in the germline V gene (reference sequence). V lost 0 bases to trimming and J lost 5 bases; unmatched junction nucleotides: 10. The CDR3 DNA follows: TGTGCCACCAGCAGAGATCGGGTAGCGGGAGTCATGGAGACCCAGTACTTC. Its translation is CATSRDRVAGVMETQYF.

The DNA of the CDR3 is TGCAGTGCCCGACCGATGGGCGAATACGAGCAGTACTTC. The encoded protein is CSARPMGEYEQYF. The chain recombines TRBV20-1 with TRBJ2-7; no clear D. CDR1 is DFQATT and CDR2 is SNEGSKA in the germline V gene (reference sequence). Trimming shortened V by 6 bases and J by 4 bases, and 16 bases separated the two germline ends. The CDR3 has 13 residues.

This clonotype was found a few times. The rearrangement joins TRBV12-3 or TRBV12-4 to TRBJ1-1; 7 nucleotides agree with TRBD1. Trimming removed 6 bases from V and 11 bases from J; junction bases left unmatched: 6. The CDR3 length is 11 residues. The CDR3 loop is CASSLGQYAFF. CDR3 DNA: TGTGCCAGCAGCCTGGGACAGTATGCTTTCTTT.

The chain has TRBV5-1 and TRBJ2-1; 7 positions agree with TRBD2. Unmatched junction bases numbered 15, after V lost 4 bases and J lost 5 bases. The CDR3 consists of 17 residues. Germline CDR1 and CDR2: SGHRS and YFSETQ. The CDR3 DNA sequence: TGCGCCAGCAGCCCCCTCAAGAGGTCCGGGGGGAACAATGAGCAGTTCTTC. Amino acids: CASSPLKRSGGNNEQFF.

The rearrangement joins TRBV5-1 to TRBJ2-7; D possibly corresponds to TRBD1 (7 bases). V lost 5 bases to trimming and J lost 5 bases, with 17 bases between them. The CDR3 runs to 14 residues. In germline, CDR1 is SGHRS, CDR2 YFSETQ. CDR3 nucleotides: TGCGCCAGCAGACGGGAGACAGGGTTCCACGAGCAGTACTTC. It translates to CASRRETGFHEQYF.

The J gene is TRBJ1-5, the V gene TRBV24-1; D may be TRBD1 (5 bases). V shed 5 bases and J shed 8 bases, with 12 bases lying between them. Germline-derived CDR1 and CDR2 are KGHDR and SFDVKD. The CDR3 spans 13 residues. The CDR3 here is CATSGGGNEPQHF. In nucleotides, the CDR3 is TGTGCCACCAGTGGGGGGGGAAATGAGCCCCAGCATTTT.

This clonotype was seen only a few times. The chain recombines TRBV5-1 with TRBJ2-2; 10 nucleotides line up with TRBD2. The CDR3 length is 15 residues. The trim removed 3 bases at V and 4 bases at J, leaving 3 bases unmatched. Germline V gene sequence: CDR1 SGHRS, CDR2 YFSETQ. The CDR3 bases are TGCGCCAGCAGCTCTAGCGGGAGTGGCACCGGGGAGCTGTTTTTT. Protein sequence: CASSSSGSGTGELFF.

This chain links TRBV9 with TRBJ2-7; D is uncertain. The germline CDR1 and CDR2 sequences are SGDLS and YYNGEE. CDR3 length equals 13 residues. Trimming removed 0 bases at V and 3 bases at J, with 7 bases between. The CDR3 here is CASSVEDSYEQYF. In DNA form, the CDR3 reads TGTGCCAGCAGCGTAGAAGATAGCTACGAGCAGTACTTC.

The chain combines TRBV5-1 with TRBJ2-7; D perhaps matches TRBD2 (5 bases). CDR1 is SGHRS, CDR2 YFSETQ, per germline. The V end lost 0 bases, the J end lost 0 bases, and 10 bases lay between the germline ends. The CDR3 runs 15 residues. The chain's CDR3 is CASSLARSASYEQYF. The CDR3 nucleotides are TGCGCCAGCAGCTTGGCTCGTAGCGCCTCCTACGAGCAGTACTTC.

The rearrangement joins TRBV24-1 to TRBJ2-7; 7 bases fit TRBD1. The CDR3 length is 13 residues. With V trimmed by 5 bases and J by 1 base, 1 base remained unmatched. Germline loops: CDR1 KGHDR, CDR2 SFDVKD. The CDR3 reads CATSGGQSYEQYF. The CDR3 bases are TGTGCCACCAGTGGGGGACAGTCCTACGAGCAGTACTTC.

The rearrangement joins TRBV3-1 to TRBJ2-1; no clear D. This CDR3 has 12 residues. Germline-derived CDR1 and CDR2 are LGHDT and YNNKEL (reference sequence). V dropped 3 bases and J dropped 6 bases, with 6 bases sitting between them. The DNA of the CDR3 is TGTGCCAGCAGCCACTTAGCCAATGAGCAGTTCTTC. Protein: CASSHLANEQFF.

This chain uses TRBV24-1 with TRBJ1-2; D is possibly TRBD1 (5 bases). Germline V CDR1 and CDR2: KGHDR, SFDVKD. Between the trimmed V and J ends, which lost 0 bases and 4 bases, there was a span of 11 bases. The CDR3 spans 15 residues. The CDR3 DNA is TGTGCCACCAGTGATTTGAGGGACGGCGGCTATGGCTACACCTTC. Amino acid sequence: CATSDLRDGGYGYTF.

The V gene is TRBV7-2, the J gene TRBJ2-7, with 14 bases matching TRBD2. The V and J ends lost 1 base and 10 bases, in that order; junction bases with no gene match: 6. CDR1 SGHTA and CDR2 FQGNSA come from the germline V gene. The length of the CDR3 is 15 residues. In nucleotides, the CDR3 is TGTGCCAGCAGCTTAGTCGGGACTAGCGGGGGATCTCAGTACTTC. Protein product: CASSLVGTSGGSQYF.

The CDR3 region is CASSHLPSPLTGGAGEQYF. CDR3 nucleotides: TGCGCCAGCAGCCACCTACCGTCACCGCTTACAGGGGGCGCGGGGGAGCAGTACTTC. This chain joins TRBV4-1 and TRBJ2-7, with 9 positions matching TRBD1. The CDR3 length is 19 residues. With V trimmed by 3 bases and J by 7 bases, 22 bases remained unmatched. Germline CDR1 and CDR2: MGHRA and YSYEKL.

This clonotype was counted between two and nine times. The chain links TRBV10-3 to TRBJ2-4, with 9 bases identical to TRBD1. The germline gives CDR1 ENHRY, CDR2 SYGVKD. The CDR3 is 19 amino acids. Trimming removed 6 bases from V and 6 bases from J; junction bases left unmatched: 21. CDR3 bases: TGTGCCATCAGCGCCTCGGGACCTTGGACAGGGGATGTCAGAAACATTCAGTACTTC. This gives the protein CAISASGPWTGDVRNIQYF.

The rearrangement links TRBV19 to TRBJ1-4; D might be TRBD1 (6 bases). The germline V gene encodes CDR1 LNHDA and CDR2 SQIVND (reference sequence). With 5 bases removed from V and 8 bases from J, the gap between germline ends came to 18 bases. The CDR3 is 15 residues long. The CDR3 reads CASSYQGSQTEKLFF. In DNA form, the CDR3 reads TGTGCCAGTAGTTACCAGGGGTCGCAGACGGAAAAACTGTTTTTT.

This clonotype occurred a few times. The CDR3 is CASSEKGTGGWKLFF. CDR3 DNA sequence: TGTGCCAGCAGTGAGAAGGGGACAGGTGGATGGAAACTGTTTTTT. This chain uses TRBV6-1 with TRBJ1-4, with 8 nucleotides matching TRBD1. The CDR3 totals 15 residues. From germline, CDR1 is MNHNS and CDR2 SASEGT. Trimming removed 3 bases from V and 11 bases from J; junction bases left unmatched: 11.

This clonotype was observed many times. V usage is TRBV25-1 and J usage is TRBJ1-2, with D tentatively TRBD1 (5 bases). Germline assignment: CDR1 MGHDK and CDR2 SYGVNS. Trimming took 3 bases from V and 8 from J, leaving 25 bases between them. The CDR3 is 17 amino acids. The CDR3 coding sequence is TGTGCCAGCAGTGATGGGTATTGGGGGGTACGGGGAGAAGGCTACACCTTC. Its protein product is CASSDGYWGVRGEGYTF.

The rearrangement links TRBV14 to TRBJ2-5; 12 bases are shared with TRBD2. The germline V gene has CDR1 SGHDN and CDR2 FVKESK. There are 21 residues in the CDR3. The V gene end was trimmed by 4 bases and the J gene end by 3 bases; junction bases not matched to a gene: 21. The CDR3 DNA follows: TGTGCCAGCAGCCGTACCCCGGGCGGACTAGCGGGACTTACTAGGAAAGAGACCCAGTACTTC. This translates into CASSRTPGGLAGLTRKETQYF.

The table lists this clonotype with many counts. The chain recombines TRBV12-3 or TRBV12-4 with TRBJ2-5; 7 nucleotides align to TRBD2. The length of the CDR3 is 17 residues. The J segment lost 2 bases and the V segment lost 0 bases, leaving 9 bases of the junction unmatched. CDR3 amino acids: CASSLAPWEGLQETQYF. The CDR3 DNA follows: TGTGCCAGCAGTTTAGCGCCGTGGGAGGGTCTACAAGAGACCCAGTACTTC.

The table lists this clonotype with a few counts. V gene TRBV5-1 combines with J gene TRBJ1-1; D remains ambiguous. Germline V lookup: CDR1 SGHRS, CDR2 YFSETQ. The CDR3 length is 14 residues. V was clipped by 4 bases and J by 7 bases, with 17 bases between them. CDR3 region: CASSRGPMGGEAFF. The DNA for the CDR3 is TGCGCCAGCAGCAGAGGGCCAATGGGTGGTGAAGCTTTCTTT.

The V call is TRBV6-1, the J call TRBJ1-2; D unclear. Trimming cost V 8 bases and J 4 bases, with 14 bases left between them. Germline assignment: CDR1 MNHNS and CDR2 SASEGT. The CDR3 length is 13 residues. The CDR3 is CASLHRRLYGYTF. In DNA, the CDR3 is TGTGCCAGCCTCCACAGACGTCTCTATGGCTACACCTTC.

This sequence joins TRBV12-3 or TRBV12-4 and TRBJ2-1; 12 positions match TRBD2. There are 21 residues in the CDR3. Trimming at V came to 3 bases and at J to 9 bases, leaving 24 bases not matched to a gene. The CDR3 is CASSFIPGQPGLAGRWGEQFF. The CDR3, as DNA: TGTGCCAGCAGTTTCATACCGGGACAGCCCGGACTAGCGGGGCGATGGGGTGAGCAGTTCTTC.

The CDR3 sequence: CASRSLPVAAQETQYF. The CDR3 DNA sequence: TGTGCCAGCAGAAGTCTGCCGGTAGCGGCCCAAGAGACCCAGTACTTC. This chain uses TRBV27 with TRBJ2-5, with a weak D call TRBD2 (6 bases). V lost 6 bases and J 1 base, leaving 18 bases between the germline ends. This CDR3 comprises 16 residues. CDR1 and CDR2 from the germline V gene are MNHEY and SMNVEV (reference sequence).

This sequence joins TRBV10-3 and TRBJ2-7; 11 positions agree with TRBD1. The CDR3 spans 14 residues. Per germline, CDR1 ENHRY and CDR2 SYGVKD. J lost 5 bases, V lost 3 bases, and 3 bases had no gene match. The CDR3 DNA follows: TGTGCCATCAGTGAAGGGGACAGGGGGGACGAGCAGTACTTC. Protein product: CAISEGDRGDEQYF.